This paragraph covers one T cell receptor (beta chain) sequence. These data are taken from a study of control samples from healthy donors and cancer patients. The method was immunoSEQ multiplex PCR; TCRdb's version includes in-frame clones alone and lacks a portion of them. The data hold 30,000 to 40,000 clones, with roughly 86% observed a single time. The CDR3 spans 16 residues. The ends lost 6 bases at V and 1 base at J; junction bases unmatched: 9. Germline assignment: CDR1 SNHLY and CDR2 FYNNEI. The clonotype comes from a woman aged 40 to 55 with lung cancer. Sequencing input: PBMCs. The chain uses TRBV2 and TRBJ1-1; 9 positions agree with TRBD1. The CDR3, as DNA: TGTGCCAGCAGCTACTCCGGGACAGGGTCGAACACTGAAGCTTTCTTT. This encodes CASSYSGTGSNTEAFF.